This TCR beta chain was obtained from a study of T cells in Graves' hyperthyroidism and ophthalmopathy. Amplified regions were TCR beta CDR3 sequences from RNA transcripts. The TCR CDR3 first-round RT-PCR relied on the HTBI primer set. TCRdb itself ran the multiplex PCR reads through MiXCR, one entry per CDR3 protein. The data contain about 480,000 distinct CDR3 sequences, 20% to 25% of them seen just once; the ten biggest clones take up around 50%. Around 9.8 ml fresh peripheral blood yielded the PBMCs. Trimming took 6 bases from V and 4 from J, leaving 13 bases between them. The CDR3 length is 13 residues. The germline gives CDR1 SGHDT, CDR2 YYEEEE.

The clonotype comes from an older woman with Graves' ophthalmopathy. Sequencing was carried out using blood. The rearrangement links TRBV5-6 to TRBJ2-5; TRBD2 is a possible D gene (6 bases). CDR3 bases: TGTGCCAGCACCCGTGTGGAGGGAGAGACCCAGTACTTC. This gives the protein CASTRVEGETQYF.